What follows are 11 T cell receptor beta chains derived from one specimen sequenced in a study of CD8 T cells in ankylosing spondylitis. Study outcomes and limitations: Ankylosing spondylitis blood seemed to carry a telltale TCR beta motif made of roughly eight highly homologous variants.

The antigens these receptors bind are not known. Each CDR3 protein is one row after TCRdb ran MiXCR on the 5' RACE reads. The top ten clones hold approximately 42% of a sample with fewer than 250,000 distinct CDR3 sequences, around 18% of them seen once. Sequencing used blood, either unsorted or a sorted T cell fraction (not recorded which). These receptor sequences come from a male donor with ankylosing spondylitis.

This clonotype was recorded a few times. This sequence joins TRBV29-1 and TRBJ2-1, with D maybe TRBD1 (7 bases). Germline lookup yields CDR1 SQVTM and CDR2 ANQGSEA. V was clipped by 3 bases and J by 9 bases, with 21 bases between them. The CDR3 is 15 amino acids. CDR3 sequence: CSVDLAGGIFVEQFF. For the CDR3, the DNA is TGCAGCGTTGATCTGGCAGGGGGGATTTTTGTTGAGCAGTTCTTC.

This clonotype occurred a few times. The chain links TRBV20-1 to TRBJ1-5, with 8 bases matching TRBD1. CDR1 is DFQATT and CDR2 is SNEGSKA in the germline V gene (reference sequence). J gave up 7 bases and V 6 bases, and 8 bases lay outside the gene matches. CDR3 length: 13 amino acids. The CDR3 DNA reads as TGCAGTGCAAAACCTGGACAGGGACAGCCCCAGCATTTT. Translating gives CSAKPGQGQPQHF.

This clonotype was recorded a few times. The V gene is TRBV5-1, the J gene TRBJ2-3; D not certain. CDR1 and CDR2 (germline): SGHRS, YFSETQ. The CDR3 length is 18 residues. V gave up 5 bases and J gave up 0 bases, with 22 bases separating them. In DNA, the CDR3 is TGCGCCAGCAGTAGGCTGGTTGGAAACTCTCCTAGCACAGATACGCAGTATTTT. Its translation is CASSRLVGNSPSTDTQYF.

The rearrangement links TRBV20-1 to TRBJ2-1, with D perhaps being TRBD1 or TRBD2 (5 bases each). The CDR3 contains 15 residues. V lost 6 bases to trimming and J lost 9 bases, with 24 bases between them. Germline CDR1 reads DFQATT; CDR2 reads SNEGSKA (reference sequence). The CDR3 loop is CSASPVWGTNSEQFF. The CDR3 coding sequence is TGCAGTGCATCCCCGGTTTGGGGGACGAACTCTGAGCAGTTCTTC.

The chain combines TRBV30 with TRBJ1-1; possible D gene TRBD1, 5 bases. Germline V lookup: CDR1 GTSNPN, CDR2 SVGIG (reference sequence). The V end lost 5 bases, the J end lost 1 base, and 11 bases lay between the germline ends. This CDR3 has 13 residues. The CDR3 nucleotides read TGTGCCTGGGGGGACGGATGGAACACTGAAGCTTTCTTT. Translated, it gives CAWGDGWNTEAFF. The full variable domain, completed using reference TRBV30 and TRBJ1-1, is SQTIHQWPATLVQPVGSPLSLECTVEGTSNPNLYWYRQAAGRGLQLLFYSVGIGQISSEVPQNLSASRPQDRQFILSSKKLLLSDSGFYLCAWGDGWNTEAFFGQGTRLTVV.

The chain recombines TRBV11-2 with TRBJ2-3, with D possibly TRBD1 on 5 matching bases. This CDR3 spans 14 amino acids. Germline V gene lookup returns CDR1 SGHAT and CDR2 FQNNGV. V gave up 7 bases and J gave up 2 bases, with 13 bases separating them. This CDR3 reads CASTRQPLTDTQYF. The CDR3 coding sequence is TGTGCCAGCACTCGACAGCCTCTCACAGATACGCAGTATTTT.

This clonotype was observed a few times. The chain couples TRBV27 to TRBJ2-7, with 7 bases identical to TRBD2. CDR3 size: 13 residues. The J segment lost 6 bases and the V segment lost 2 bases, leaving 4 bases of the junction unmatched. Germline-derived CDR1 and CDR2 are MNHEY and SMNVEV (reference sequence). The CDR3 DNA reads as TGTGCCAGCAGTTTAAGCGGGAACGGCGAGCAGTACTTC. It translates to CASSLSGNGEQYF.

This clonotype was seen a handful of times. The gene calls are TRBV7-2 and TRBJ2-7, with 12 bases aligning to TRBD2. The CDR3 consists of 15 residues. With 4 bases clipped from V and 9 bases from J, the junction kept 10 bases outside the gene matches. Germline V gene data show CDR1 as SGHTA and CDR2 as FQGNSA. CDR3 coding DNA: TGTGCCAGCAGCTGGGGACTAGCGGGCTCCTGGGGGCAGTACTTC. Its protein is CASSWGLAGSWGQYF.

This clonotype has more than one count but fewer than ten. The V call is TRBV10-3, the J call TRBJ2-7; 7 nucleotides align to TRBD1. The J segment lost 0 bases and the V segment lost 6 bases, leaving 2 bases of the junction unmatched. Germline assignment: CDR1 ENHRY and CDR2 SYGVKD. CDR3 length: 13 amino acids. The CDR3 DNA reads TGTGCCATCAGCGGGGACAGCTCCTACGAGCAGTACTTC. Amino acid sequence: CAISGDSSYEQYF.

This clonotype was recorded at least ten times. The chain carries TRBV11-2 and TRBJ1-1; D unresolved. Germline values: CDR1 SGHAT, CDR2 FQNNGV. The CDR3 extends over 13 amino acids. V lost 1 base to trimming and J lost 4 bases, with 7 bases between them. Here the CDR3 reads CASSLAAGTEAFF. The CDR3 DNA reads as TGTGCCAGCAGCTTAGCGGCGGGCACTGAAGCTTTCTTT.

The chain carries TRBV13 and TRBJ2-2; 13 bases are shared with TRBD2. The CDR3 spans 17 residues. Germline assignment: CDR1 PRHDT and CDR2 FYEKMQ (reference sequence). The J segment lost 3 bases and the V segment lost 5 bases, leaving 6 bases of the junction unmatched. CDR3 region: CASSAGLAGEDTGELFF. In nucleotides, the CDR3 is TGTGCCAGCAGCGCAGGACTAGCGGGGGAAGACACCGGGGAGCTGTTTTTT.